One and the same sample provided the 21 T cell receptor beta chains below, sequenced in a study of blood T cell repertoires in COVID-19. TCRdb's copy holds only in-frame clones and misses some; the assay was immunoSEQ multiplex PCR. The sample yields 200,000 to 300,000 clones, around 86% seen once. The source material was peripheral blood. Receptors originate from a woman in her thirties who had recovered from COVID-19.

V gene TRBV10-3 combines with J gene TRBJ1-1; 11 bases are a match to TRBD1. The trim removed 7 bases at V and 0 bases at J, leaving 7 bases unmatched. The CDR3 has 16 amino acids. Germline CDR1 and CDR2: ENHRY and SYGVKD. The chain's CDR3 is CAITPGQGGVNTEAFF. CDR3 in DNA: TGTGCCATCACTCCGGGACAGGGGGGTGTGAACACTGAAGCTTTCTTT.

The chain couples TRBV25-1 to TRBJ2-7; D is perhaps TRBD2 (5 bases). CDR1 is MGHDK and CDR2 is SYGVNS in the germline V gene. This CDR3 is built from 14 residues. V was shortened by 5 bases and J by 6 bases, with 17 bases between the two germline ends. The CDR3 here is CASSWVGRTGEQYF. The CDR3 DNA reads as TGTGCCAGCAGTTGGGTAGGGAGAACTGGCGAGCAGTACTTC.

The chain is built from TRBV6-2 or TRBV6-3 and TRBJ2-3; 7 nucleotides align to TRBD2. The CDR3 covers 16 residues. Germline CDR1 and CDR2: MNHEY and SVGEGT. The V gene end was trimmed by 2 bases and the J gene end by 1 base; junction bases not matched to a gene: 6. In nucleotides, the CDR3 is TGTGCCAGCAGTTACACCGCGGGGGAGGGCACAGATACGCAGTATTTT. This encodes CASSYTAGEGTDTQYF.

This chain joins TRBV27 and TRBJ2-1, with 14 bases fitting TRBD2. This CDR3 has 21 residues. CDR1 MNHEY and CDR2 SMNVEV come from the germline V gene (reference sequence). Trimming cost V 5 bases and J 0 bases; bases outside gene matches: 15. CDR3 sequence (DNA): TGTGCCAGCAGTGGTCAAAGGGCGGGACTAGCGGGGGTTAGCTCCTACAATGAGCAGTTCTTC. This translates into CASSGQRAGLAGVSSYNEQFF.

V is TRBV2 and J is TRBJ1-6, with no clear D. The germline V gene encodes CDR1 SNHLY and CDR2 FYNNEI. The CDR3 has 14 residues. The ends were cut back, 4 bases at V and 9 bases at J, with 13 bases in the middle. The CDR3 coding sequence is TGTGCCAGCAGTGGGCTGACGGGAAGTTCACCCCTCCACTTT. This sequence encodes CASSGLTGSSPLHF.

The V and J genes are TRBV2 and TRBJ2-1; 7 bases are shared with TRBD1. The CDR3 is 13 residues long. J gave up 6 bases and V 3 bases, and 2 bases lay outside the gene matches. Germline CDR1 SNHLY, CDR2 FYNNEI. The DNA for the CDR3 is TGTGCCAGCAGTGAGGGACAGTTCAATGAGCAGTTCTTC. This sequence encodes CASSEGQFNEQFF.

The rearrangement joins TRBV11-2 to TRBJ2-3; D is possibly TRBD2 (6 bases). Germline assignment: CDR1 SGHAT and CDR2 FQNNGV. The V end was cut by 5 bases, the J end by 0 bases, with 24 bases between. This CDR3 contains 19 residues. CDR3: CASSRLTETSRASTDTQYF. As DNA, the CDR3 is TGTGCCAGCAGCCGCCTTACGGAAACTAGCCGCGCTAGCACAGATACGCAGTATTTT. The variable domain in full, completed from reference TRBV11-2 and TRBJ2-3, reads EAGVAQSPRYKIIEKRQSVAFWCNPISGHATLYWYQQILGQGPKLLIQFQNNGVVDDSQLPKDRFSAERLKGVDSTLKIQPAKLEDSAVYLCASSRLTETSRASTDTQYFGPGTRLTVL.

The genes are TRBV3-1 (or the pseudogene TRBV3-2) and TRBJ2-7; 7 bases are a match to TRBD1. The CDR3 length is 15 residues. Germline values: CDR1 LGHDT, CDR2 YNNKEL (reference sequence). V lost 3 bases to trimming and J lost 0 bases; unmatched junction nucleotides: 5. CDR3 sequence reads: CASSQEQGSSYEQYF. CDR3 coding DNA: TGTGCCAGCAGCCAGGAACAGGGGAGCTCCTACGAGCAGTACTTC.

The J gene is TRBJ1-2, the V gene TRBV12-5, with D perhaps matching TRBD1 (5 bases). In germline, CDR1 is LGHNT, CDR2 FRNRAP. The CDR3 has 15 amino acids. The ends were cut back, 8 bases at V and 8 bases at J, with 24 bases in the middle. CDR3 amino acids: CASFGLWHRGTGYTF. CDR3 in DNA: TGTGCTAGTTTTGGGTTATGGCACCGGGGGACCGGCTACACCTTC.

V usage is TRBV5-1 and J usage is TRBJ2-6; 14 bases fit TRBD2. The length of the CDR3 is 19 residues. Germline V lookup: CDR1 SGHRS, CDR2 YFSETQ. Trimming at V came to 4 bases and at J to 0 bases, leaving 6 bases not matched to a gene. The CDR3 region is CASSPGLAGGSSGANVLTF. DNA for the CDR3: TGCGCCAGCAGCCCAGGACTAGCGGGGGGTAGCTCTGGGGCCAACGTCCTGACTTTC. The whole variable domain, filled in from reference TRBV5-1 and TRBJ2-6, reads KAGVTQTPRYLIKTRGQQVTLSCSPISGHRSVSWYQQTPGQGLQFLFEYFSETQRNKGNFPGRFSGRQFSNSRSEMNVSTLELGDSALYLCASSPGLAGGSSGANVLTFGAGSRLTVL.

The table lists this clone with a count of one. This chain uses TRBV7-2 with TRBJ1-2; 12 bases fit TRBD1. This CDR3 is built from 16 residues. Germline CDR1 SGHTA, CDR2 FQGNSA. V lost 4 bases and J lost 8; bases outside the gene matches: 11. In nucleotides, the CDR3 is TGTGCCAGCAGCTCCTACACAGGGACAGGGGGCAAAGGCTACACCTTC. It codes for CASSSYTGTGGKGYTF.

The chain has TRBV4-3 and TRBJ1-2; 9 bases align to TRBD1. Looked up from germline, CDR1 is LGHNA and CDR2 is YSLEER. CDR3 length: 15 amino acids. V lost 5 bases to trimming and J lost 4 bases; unmatched junction nucleotides: 8. Written as DNA, the CDR3 is TGCGCCAGCAGCGCGACAGGGGGGGCTGGCTATGGCTACACCTTC. Translated: CASSATGGAGYGYTF.

This clone is a singleton in its sample. This chain joins TRBV21-1 and TRBJ2-7; the table's D gene call, TRBD1, was not cross checked with the DNA. TRBV21-1 is a pseudogene segment. The CDR3 has 16 amino acids. The CDR3 region is CASSKVYRDRDYEQYF. In nucleotides, the CDR3 is TGTGCCAGCAGCAAAGTTTATAGGGACAGGGACTACGAGCAGTACTTC.

The rearrangement joins TRBV7-6 to TRBJ2-1, with D possibly matching TRBD1 (5 bases). CDR1 is SGHVS and CDR2 is FNYEAQ in the germline V gene. CDR3 length equals 17 residues. With 2 bases removed from V and 2 bases from J, the gap between germline ends came to 16 bases. CDR3 nucleotides: TGTGCCAGCAGCTTACCCCTTGAAGGGGCTCCCTACAATGAGCAGTTCTTC. This codes for CASSLPLEGAPYNEQFF.

This chain uses TRBV5-4 with TRBJ2-5; 11 bases match TRBD2. From germline, CDR1 is SGHNT and CDR2 YYREEE (reference sequence). The CDR3 loop spans 18 amino acids. V dropped 0 bases and J dropped 5; count of bases not matched to a gene: 12. As DNA, the CDR3 is TGTGCCAGCAGCTTGGGCCCCCTTAGCGGGGGGGCGCGGGAGACCCAGTACTTC. It translates to CASSLGPLSGGARETQYF.

The chain combines TRBV5-1 with TRBJ2-2; weak D call: TRBD1 (5 bases). The length of the CDR3 is 15 residues. CDR1 SGHRS and CDR2 YFSETQ come from the germline V gene. V was cut by 7 bases and J by 5 bases, with 18 bases left in between. The CDR3 region has the DNA TGCGCCAGCTCGCACACGGTCCAGGGAACCGGGGAGCTGTTTTTT. Its protein is CASSHTVQGTGELFF.

J is TRBJ2-7 and V is TRBV5-1; D remains unclear. Deletions cut 0 bases from V and 3 bases from J, with 10 bases between. Per germline, CDR1 SGHRS and CDR2 YFSETQ. This CDR3 is 14 amino acids long. This CDR3 reads CASSLAAKYYEQYF. DNA for the CDR3: TGCGCCAGCAGCTTGGCTGCTAAGTACTACGAGCAGTACTTC.

V and J are TRBV7-3 and TRBJ2-1, with D perhaps matching TRBD2 (6 bases). The CDR3 runs 17 residues. The germline V gene has CDR1 SGHTA and CDR2 FQGTGA. The V end was cut by 1 base, the J end by 5 bases, with 18 bases between. Here the CDR3 reads CASSLNDGGPTNNEQFF. The CDR3 DNA follows: TGTGCCAGCAGCTTAAACGACGGGGGACCTACGAACAATGAGCAGTTCTTC.

This chain joins TRBV29-1 and TRBJ2-2; unclear D gene. This CDR3 comprises 13 residues. Trimming cost V 5 bases and J 2 bases, with 9 bases left between them. Germline CDR1 SQVTM, CDR2 ANQGSEA. In DNA form, the CDR3 reads TGCAGCGTTTGGAGAGACAACACCGGGGAGCTGTTTTTT. Its translation: CSVWRDNTGELFF.

The chain is built from TRBV6-5 and TRBJ2-1; perhaps TRBD2 as D (5 bases). The CDR3 spans 16 residues. With 0 bases removed from V and 6 bases from J, the gap between germline ends came to 15 bases. Germline V CDR1 and CDR2: MNHEY, SVGAGI. The CDR3 loop is CASSYSARVISNEQFF. DNA for the CDR3: TGTGCCAGCAGTTACTCGGCGAGGGTGATCAGCAATGAGCAGTTCTTC.

V usage is TRBV27 and J usage is TRBJ2-3; TRBD2 agrees at 11 bases. With V trimmed by 6 bases and J by 5 bases, 4 bases remained unmatched. The CDR3 is 14 residues long. Germline values: CDR1 MNHEY, CDR2 SMNVEV (reference sequence). The chain's CDR3 is CASSFGTSGDTQYF. CDR3 sequence (DNA): TGTGCCAGCAGCTTTGGGACTAGCGGAGATACGCAGTATTTT.